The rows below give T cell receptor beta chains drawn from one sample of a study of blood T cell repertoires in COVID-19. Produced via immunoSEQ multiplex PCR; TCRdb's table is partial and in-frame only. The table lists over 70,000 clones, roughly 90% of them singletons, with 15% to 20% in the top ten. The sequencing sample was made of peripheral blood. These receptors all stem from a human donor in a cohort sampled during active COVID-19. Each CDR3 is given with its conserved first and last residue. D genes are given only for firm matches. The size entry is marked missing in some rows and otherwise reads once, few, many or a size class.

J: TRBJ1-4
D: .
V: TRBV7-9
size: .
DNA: TGTGCCAGCAGCTTCCCGGGGGGTGAAAAACTGTTTTTT
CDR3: CASSFPGGEKLFF

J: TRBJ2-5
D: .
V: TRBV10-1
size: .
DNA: TGCGCCAGCAGTGAAGGCTCTTGGGCCGAGACCCAGTACTTC
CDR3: CASSEGSWAETQYF

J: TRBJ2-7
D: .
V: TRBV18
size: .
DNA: TGTGCCAGCTCACCGCCCGGGAACTCCTACGAGCAGTACTTC
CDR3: CASSPPGNSYEQYF

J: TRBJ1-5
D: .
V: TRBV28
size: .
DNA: TGTGCCAGCAGTCTACAGGGTTTTGTCCATCAGCCCCAGCATTTT
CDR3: CASSLQGFVHQPQHF

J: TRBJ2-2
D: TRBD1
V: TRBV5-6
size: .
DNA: TGTGCCAGCAGCTTAACAGGGGTGCGCACCGGGGAGCTGTTTTTT
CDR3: CASSLTGVRTGELFF

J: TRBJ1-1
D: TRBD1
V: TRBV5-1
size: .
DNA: TGCGCCAGCAGCTTAAGGACAGGGGAGGTCGCTTTCTTT
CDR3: CASSLRTGEVAFF

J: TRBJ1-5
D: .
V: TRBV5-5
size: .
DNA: TGTGCCAGCACCCGTGGGAGGGGGAGCAATCAGCCCCAGCATTTT
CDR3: CASTRGRGSNQPQHF

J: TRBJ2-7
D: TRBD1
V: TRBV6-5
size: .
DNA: TGTGCCAGCAAACCGGGACAGGGGCACCAGCACTTC
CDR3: CASKPGQGHQHF

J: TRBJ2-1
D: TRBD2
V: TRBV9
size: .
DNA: TGTGCCAGCAGCGCTTCGGGACTAGCGGGAGTAAATGAGCAGTTCTTC
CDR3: CASSASGLAGVNEQFF

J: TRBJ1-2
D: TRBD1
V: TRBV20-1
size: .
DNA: TGCAGTGCTAGTTGGCGGACAGGGGGCGATGGCTACACCTTC
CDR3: CSASWRTGGDGYTF

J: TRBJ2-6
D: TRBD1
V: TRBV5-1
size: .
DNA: TGCGCCAGCAGCTCTGGACAGGACTCTGGGGCCAACGTCCTGACTTTC
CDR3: CASSSGQDSGANVLTF

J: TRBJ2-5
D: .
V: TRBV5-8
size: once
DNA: TGTGCCAGCAGCTTGGAACAGGGTTATCAAGAGACCCAGTACTTC
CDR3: CASSLEQGYQETQYF

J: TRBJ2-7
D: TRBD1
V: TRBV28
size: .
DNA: TGTGCCAGCAGAATGACAGGGGTGTCCTACGAGCAGTACTTC
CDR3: CASRMTGVSYEQYF

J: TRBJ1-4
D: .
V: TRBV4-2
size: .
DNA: TGTGCCAGCAGCCAACGATCTGGCGAAAAACTGTTTTTT
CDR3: CASSQRSGEKLFF

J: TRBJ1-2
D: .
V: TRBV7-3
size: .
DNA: TGTGCCAGCAGCCGCATGGCAGGCCCGGGAAACTACACCTTC
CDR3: CASSRMAGPGNYTF

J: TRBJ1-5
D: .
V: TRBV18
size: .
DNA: TGTGCCAGCTCACCACCTGGGGGGGGCGTAGGGCAGCCCCAGCATTTT
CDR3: CASSPPGGGVGQPQHF

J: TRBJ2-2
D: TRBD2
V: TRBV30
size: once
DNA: TGTGCCTGGAGTGTACTGGGAGGGGTGGGGACCGGGGAGCTGTTTTTT
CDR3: CAWSVLGGVGTGELFF

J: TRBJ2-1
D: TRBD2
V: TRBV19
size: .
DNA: TGTGCCAGTAGTATTCCAACTAGCGATTCCTACAATGAGCAGTTCTTC
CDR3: CASSIPTSDSYNEQFF

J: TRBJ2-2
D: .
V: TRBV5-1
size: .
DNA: TGCGCCAGCAGCCTCGAAGGTCAGGGAGGGGAGCTGTTTTTT
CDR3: CASSLEGQGGELFF

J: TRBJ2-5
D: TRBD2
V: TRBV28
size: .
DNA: TGTGCCAGCAGTTCTTCTAGCGGGTACCAAGAGACCCAGTACTTC
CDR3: CASSSSSGYQETQYF

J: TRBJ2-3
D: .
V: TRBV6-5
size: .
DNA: TGTGCCAGCAGATACACAGATACGCAGTATTTT
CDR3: CASRYTDTQYF

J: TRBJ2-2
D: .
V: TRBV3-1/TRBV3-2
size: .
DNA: TGTGCCAGCAGGGGTTGGGGGGTAGGAACCGGGGAGCTGTTTTTT
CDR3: CASRGWGVGTGELFF

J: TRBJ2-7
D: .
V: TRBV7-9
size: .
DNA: TGTGCCAGCAGCTTAATGGGCGGGGGCCACGAGCAGTACTTC
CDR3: CASSLMGGGHEQYF

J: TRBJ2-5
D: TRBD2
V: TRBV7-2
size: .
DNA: TGTGCCAGCAGCGATAGCGGGGGGGCTGTAGAGACCCAGTACTTC
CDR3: CASSDSGGAVETQYF

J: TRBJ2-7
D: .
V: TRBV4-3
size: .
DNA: TGCGCCAGCAGCCAAGATCGAGGGTCCTACGAGCAGTACTTC
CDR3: CASSQDRGSYEQYF

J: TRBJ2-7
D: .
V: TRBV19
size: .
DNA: TGTGCCAGTAGCTTAAATCGGGGATTTGACGAGCAGTACTTC
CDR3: CASSLNRGFDEQYF

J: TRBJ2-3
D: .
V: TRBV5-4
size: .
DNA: TGTGCCAGCAGCTTGATCGTCCAGGAGGCGGGTACGCAGTATTTT
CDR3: CASSLIVQEAGTQYF

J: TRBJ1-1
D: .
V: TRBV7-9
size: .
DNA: TGTGCCAGCAGCCCGGGGGGGAAGGGCACTGAAGCTTTCTTT
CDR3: CASSPGGKGTEAFF